This TCR beta chain came from a study of CD8 T cells in ankylosing spondylitis. General study results and limits: There were earlier reports of some motif variants in reactive arthritis synovial fluid and blood. Peripheral blood held disease-linked clones only at relatively low frequency, and these were CD8+. A TCR beta motif made of about eight highly homologous variants seemed typical of ankylosing spondylitis blood.

V was clipped by 5 bases and J by 9 bases, with 13 bases between them. CDR3 length: 13 residues. The germline gives CDR1 MNHEY, CDR2 SVGAGI. This clonotype appeared many times. Its antigen remains unidentified. Scientists made TCR beta libraries using quantitative 5'-RACE with molecular barcodes. TCRdb used MiXCR to reprocess the 5' RACE reads, holding one entry per CDR3 protein. The table shows about 220,000 distinct CDR3 sequences, with 6% to 8.5% occurring only once. The rearrangement joins TRBV6-5 to TRBJ2-2; D is uncertain. The receptor's source is a male donor with ankylosing spondylitis. The sample taken for sequencing was blood, either unsorted or a sorted T cell fraction (not recorded which). CDR3 in DNA: TGTGCCAGCAGTCAGTCGGAGAACCGGGAGCTGTTTTTT. Its translation: CASSQSENRELFF.